These 24 T cell receptor beta chains share one sample of origin, sequenced in a study of blood T cell repertoires in COVID-19. Only in-frame clones appear in the TCRdb table, and some are missing; sequencing was by immunoSEQ multiplex PCR. The table has roughly 300,000 clones, around 92% seen once. The sequenced sample consisted of peripheral blood. All receptors derive from a woman aged 25 to 45 with COVID-19, enrolled during active disease.

This clone appeared once. CDR3 in amino acids: CASSSGTANEKLFF. CDR3 bases: TGTGCCAGCAGCTCCGGGACAGCGAATGAAAAACTGTTTTTT. This rearrangement joins TRBV7-9 to TRBJ1-4; 7 positions agree with TRBD1. The ends lost 4 bases at V and 5 bases at J; junction bases unmatched: 4. This CDR3 comprises 14 residues. Germline V CDR1 and CDR2: SEHNR, FQNEAQ (reference sequence).

The rearrangement uses TRBV5-4 and TRBJ2-3; 11 bases are shared with TRBD2. The CDR3 contains 15 residues. The V segment lost 3 bases and the J segment 4 bases; nucleotides outside the gene matches: 4. Germline values: CDR1 SGHNT, CDR2 YYREEE (reference sequence). CDR3 DNA: TGTGCCAGCAGCTCTATAGCGGGGGGGCCAGATACGCAGTATTTT. Protein: CASSSIAGGPDTQYF.

This rearrangement joins TRBV2 to TRBJ2-5; 9 bases are shared with TRBD2. CDR1 is SNHLY, CDR2 FYNNEI, per germline. The CDR3 spans 14 residues. Trimming at V came to 8 bases and at J to 4 bases, leaving 8 bases not matched to a gene. The CDR3 here is CASRLGAGGETQYF. Here the CDR3 DNA reads TGTGCCAGCCGTCTGGGAGCGGGGGGAGAGACCCAGTACTTC. Drawing the rest from reference TRBV2 and TRBJ2-5, the complete variable domain is EPEVTQTPSHQVTQMGQEVILRCVPISNHLYFYWYRQILGQKVEFLVSFYNNEISEKSEIFDDQFSVERPDGSNFTLKIRSTKLEDSAMYFCASRLGAGGETQYFGPGTRLLVL.

This chain connects TRBV12-3 or TRBV12-4 to TRBJ1-2; a possible D gene is TRBD1 (6 bases). Between the trimmed V and J ends, which lost 3 bases and 6 bases, there was a span of 11 bases. The CDR3 extends over 13 amino acids. CDR3 residues: CASSFPGTNGYTF. In DNA, the CDR3 is TGTGCCAGCAGTTTCCCCGGGACAAATGGCTACACCTTC.

J is TRBJ1-1 and V is TRBV4-2; 8 bases map to TRBD1. The germline gives CDR1 LGHNA, CDR2 YNFKEQ. Trimming removed 3 bases from V and 7 bases from J; junction bases left unmatched: 4. The CDR3 spans 13 residues. The CDR3 sequence is CASSQRQGFEAFF. CDR3 nucleotides: TGTGCCAGCAGCCAGAGACAGGGGTTTGAAGCTTTCTTT.

The gene calls are TRBV6-5 and TRBJ1-5; TRBD1 aligns across 9 bases. V was pared by 9 bases and J by 6 bases, with 9 bases of the junction left unmatched. This CDR3 is 14 amino acids long. CDR1 is MNHEY, CDR2 SVGAGI, per germline. This CDR3 is CASMDRGLGQPQHF. The CDR3, as DNA: TGTGCCAGTATGGACAGGGGATTAGGTCAGCCCCAGCATTTT.

The chain has TRBV4-2 and TRBJ2-1; the D is unclear. The CDR3 extends over 15 amino acids. Germline CDR1 and CDR2: LGHNA and YNFKEQ. The V end was cut by 0 bases, the J end by 12 bases, with 18 bases between. For the CDR3, the DNA is TGTGCCAGCAGCCAAGACCCGAGTGGCGGTCCGGCGCAGTTCTTC. Protein: CASSQDPSGGPAQFF.

The chain uses TRBV7-9 and TRBJ1-2; D may be TRBD1 (6 bases). The germline CDR1 and CDR2 sequences are SEHNR and FQNEAQ (reference sequence). The V gene lost 5 bases and the J gene lost 7 bases, with 17 bases spanning the gap. CDR3 size: 14 residues. CDR3 bases: TGTGCCAGCAGCAAAGGGACATTCCTCGGTGGCTACACCTTC. It codes for CASSKGTFLGGYTF.

This rearrangement joins TRBV11-2 to TRBJ2-3, with a weak D call TRBD2 (5 bases). Germline assignment: CDR1 SGHAT and CDR2 FQNNGV. The germline V and J ends were trimmed by 4 bases and 2 bases, with 7 bases remaining between them. CDR3 size: 13 residues. CDR3 sequence: CASSYGNTDTQYF. The CDR3 nucleotides read TGTGCCAGCAGCTACGGGAACACAGATACGCAGTATTTT.

The genes are TRBV4-2 and TRBJ2-7; 7 bases match TRBD2. This CDR3 has 15 amino acids. Germline CDR1 is LGHNA and CDR2 is YNFKEQ. V shed 2 bases and J 2 bases; nucleotides not matched to a gene: 6. The chain's CDR3 is CASSQQPSGAYEQYF. In DNA, the CDR3 is TGTGCCAGCAGCCAACAACCTAGCGGAGCCTACGAGCAGTACTTC.

The rearrangement uses TRBV28 and TRBJ1-2; D gene unclear. This CDR3 is 12 amino acids long. CDR1 is MDHEN and CDR2 is SYDVKM in the germline V gene. The V and J ends lost 1 base and 4 bases respectively, with 4 bases between them. CDR3 loop: CASSLSSYGYTF. CDR3 DNA sequence: TGTGCCAGCAGTTTATCGTCCTATGGCTACACCTTC.

As DNA, the CDR3 is TGTGCCAGCCTACTACAGGGTTCCAATTCACCCCTCCACTTT. It is translated as CASLLQGSNSPLHF. The V gene is TRBV2, the J gene TRBJ1-6; D possibly corresponds to TRBD1 (6 bases). The germline V gene encodes CDR1 SNHLY and CDR2 FYNNEI. With 8 bases removed from V and 7 bases from J, the gap between germline ends came to 15 bases. The CDR3 contains 14 residues.

J is TRBJ1-2 and V is TRBV29-1; D perhaps matches TRBD1 (5 bases). Trimming removed 6 bases from V and 4 bases from J, with 24 bases in between. CDR3 length equals 16 residues. The V gene's germline CDR1 is SQVTM and CDR2 ANQGSEA. This chain's CDR3 is CSVPRGGQWLSYGYTF. CDR3 nucleotides: TGCAGCGTCCCTCGGGGGGGTCAATGGTTGAGCTATGGCTACACCTTC.

This chain connects TRBV3-1 (or the pseudogene TRBV3-2) to TRBJ2-1; D is undetermined. The CDR3 length is 14 residues. Per germline, CDR1 LGHDT and CDR2 YNNKEL (reference sequence). V was trimmed by 0 bases and J by 3 bases, leaving 6 bases between them. The CDR3, as DNA: TGTGCCAGCAGCCAAGAACCCAGCTACAATGAGCAGTTCTTC. This gives the protein CASSQEPSYNEQFF.

The CDR3 bases are TGTGCCACCAGCAGATGGGACAGACTTAATGAAAAACTGTTTTTT. Translated, it gives CATSRWDRLNEKLFF. V gene TRBV15 combines with J gene TRBJ1-4, with 7 bases fitting TRBD1. The germline V gene encodes CDR1 LNHNV and CDR2 YYDKDF (reference sequence). Trimming at V came to 2 bases and at J to 4 bases, leaving 4 bases not matched to a gene. The CDR3 sequence is 15 residues long.

The chain carries TRBV9 and TRBJ1-6; TRBD1 matches at 7 bases. The V and J ends lost 0 bases and 7 bases, in that order; junction bases with no gene match: 13. The CDR3 loop spans 18 amino acids. Germline values: CDR1 SGDLS, CDR2 YYNGEE. The chain's CDR3 is CASSVAPAGGPNNSPLHF. The CDR3 DNA sequence: TGTGCCAGCAGCGTAGCCCCCGCAGGGGGGCCTAACAATTCACCCCTCCACTTT.

This clone was recorded once. This sequence joins TRBV25-1 and TRBJ2-2; 13 nucleotides match TRBD2. Germline V gives CDR1 MGHDK, CDR2 SYGVNS. CDR3 size: 15 residues. V shed 5 bases and J 7 bases; nucleotides not matched to a gene: 4. This chain's CDR3 is CASSRLAGGFGELFF. The CDR3 DNA reads TGTGCCAGCAGTCGACTAGCGGGGGGATTCGGGGAGCTGTTTTTT.

In this sample, this clone turned up a few times. The chain employs TRBV30 and TRBJ2-6, with D unresolved. The CDR3 is made up of 13 amino acids. Germline CDR1 and CDR2: GTSNPN and SVGIG (reference sequence). V was cut by 5 bases and J by 1 base, with 6 bases left in between. The CDR3 bases are TGTGCCTGGGCCAGGTCTGGGGCCAACGTCCTGACTTTC. Translated, it gives CAWARSGANVLTF.

The chain uses TRBV2 and TRBJ2-1, with 14 bases lining up with TRBD2. The CDR3 contains 13 residues. V lost 10 bases and J lost 8; bases outside the gene matches: 4. Per germline, CDR1 SNHLY and CDR2 FYNNEI. The CDR3, as DNA: TGTGCCACCACGGGACTAGCGGGGGATGAGCAGTTCTTC. Translation gives CATTGLAGDEQFF.

The chain recombines TRBV7-2 with TRBJ2-7; 12 positions match TRBD2. The CDR3 spans 16 residues. Looked up from germline, CDR1 is SGHTA and CDR2 is FQGNSA. The V and J ends lost 6 bases and 6 bases, in that order; junction bases with no gene match: 12. This CDR3 reads CASSSGTSGLLGEQYF. The CDR3 nucleotides read TGTGCCAGCAGTTCTGGGACTAGCGGGCTTTTAGGCGAGCAGTACTTC.

The gene calls are TRBV13 and TRBJ2-2; a weak D match, TRBD2 (5 bases). This CDR3 spans 15 amino acids. CDR1 is PRHDT, CDR2 FYEKMQ, per germline (reference sequence). V was pared by 8 bases and J by 3 bases, with 16 bases between. The CDR3 coding sequence is TGTGCCAGCGTCCTCCGGCGGGTAGACACCGGGGAGCTGTTTTTT. As protein: CASVLRRVDTGELFF.

Comment on this clone: The sample carries other DNA sequences with the same CDR3. This chain uses TRBV7-9 with TRBJ2-7; TRBD2 is a possible D gene (5 bases). CDR1 SEHNR and CDR2 FQNEAQ come from the germline V gene (reference sequence). Trimming left V 3 bases short and J 2 bases short, with 8 bases between. CDR3 length equals 13 residues. In DNA form, the CDR3 reads TGTGCCAGCAGCTTCGGGGTGACCTACGAGCAGTACTTC. Its protein product is CASSFGVTYEQYF. Complete variable domain (other parts from reference TRBV7-9 and TRBJ2-7): DTGVSQNPRHKITKRGQNVTFRCDPISEHNRLYWYRQTLGQGPEFLTYFQNEAQLEKSRLLSDRFSAERPKGSFSTLEIQRTEQGDSAMYLCASSFGVTYEQYFGPGTRLTVT.

J is TRBJ1-1 and V is TRBV15, with TRBD1 matching over 7 bases. CDR1 and CDR2 from the germline V gene are LNHNV and YYDKDF (reference sequence). The CDR3 length is 14 residues. With 4 bases clipped from V and 5 bases from J, the junction kept 7 bases outside the gene matches. CDR3 region: CATSTRTGGTEAFF. CDR3 DNA: TGTGCCACCAGCACCCGGACAGGAGGGACTGAAGCTTTCTTT.

The V and J genes are TRBV7-9 and TRBJ2-7; 8 nucleotides line up with TRBD2. Germline V CDR1 and CDR2: SEHNR, FQNEAQ (reference sequence). V trimming: 3 bases; J trimming: 4 bases; junction bases outside the gene matches: 11. This CDR3 has 16 residues. This chain's CDR3 is CASSFGAGGAGYEQYF. The CDR3 nucleotides are TGTGCCAGCAGCTTCGGGGCCGGGGGGGCCGGTTACGAGCAGTACTTC.